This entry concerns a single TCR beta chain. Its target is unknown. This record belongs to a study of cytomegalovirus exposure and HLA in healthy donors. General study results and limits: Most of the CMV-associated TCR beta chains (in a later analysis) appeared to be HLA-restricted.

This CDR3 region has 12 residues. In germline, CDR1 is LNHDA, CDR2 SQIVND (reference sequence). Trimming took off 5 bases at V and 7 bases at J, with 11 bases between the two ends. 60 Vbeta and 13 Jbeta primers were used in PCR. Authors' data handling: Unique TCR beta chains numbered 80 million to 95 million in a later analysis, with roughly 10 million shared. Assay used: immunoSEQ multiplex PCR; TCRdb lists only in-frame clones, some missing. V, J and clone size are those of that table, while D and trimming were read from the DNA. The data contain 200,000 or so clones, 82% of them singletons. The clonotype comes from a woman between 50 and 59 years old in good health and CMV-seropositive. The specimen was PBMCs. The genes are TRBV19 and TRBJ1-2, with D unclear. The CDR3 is CASSPGVPGYTF. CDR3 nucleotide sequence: TGTGCCAGTAGTCCGGGTGTGCCTGGCTACACCTTC. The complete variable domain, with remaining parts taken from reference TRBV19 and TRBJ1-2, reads DGGITQSPKYLFRKEGQNVTLSCEQNLNHDAMYWYRQDPGQGLRLIYYSQIVNDFQKGDIAEGYSVSREKKESFPLTVTSAQKNPTAFYLCASSPGVPGYTFGSGTRLTVV.